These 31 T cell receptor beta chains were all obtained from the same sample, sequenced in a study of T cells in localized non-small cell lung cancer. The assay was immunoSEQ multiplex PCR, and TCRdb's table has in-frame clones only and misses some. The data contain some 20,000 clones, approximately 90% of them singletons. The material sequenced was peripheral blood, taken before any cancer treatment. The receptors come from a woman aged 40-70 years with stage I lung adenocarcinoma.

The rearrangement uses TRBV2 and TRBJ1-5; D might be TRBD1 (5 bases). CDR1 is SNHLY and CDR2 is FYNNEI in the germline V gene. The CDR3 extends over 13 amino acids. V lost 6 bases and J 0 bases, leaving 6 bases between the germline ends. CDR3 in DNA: TGTGCCAGCAGGGGGGATAGCAATCAGCCCCAGCATTTT. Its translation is CASRGDSNQPQHF.

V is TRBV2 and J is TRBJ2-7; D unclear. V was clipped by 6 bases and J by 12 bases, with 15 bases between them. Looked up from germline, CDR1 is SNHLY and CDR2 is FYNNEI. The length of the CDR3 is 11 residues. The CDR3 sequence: CASRAVEVGYF. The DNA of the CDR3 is TGTGCCAGCAGAGCCGTAGAAGTCGGGTACTTC.

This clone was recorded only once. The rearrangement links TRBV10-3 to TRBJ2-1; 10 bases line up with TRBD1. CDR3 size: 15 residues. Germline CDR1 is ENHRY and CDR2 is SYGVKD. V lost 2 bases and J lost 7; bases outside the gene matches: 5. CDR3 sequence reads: CAISEGGQGVNEQFF. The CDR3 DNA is TGTGCCATCAGTGAGGGAGGACAGGGGGTTAATGAGCAGTTCTTC.

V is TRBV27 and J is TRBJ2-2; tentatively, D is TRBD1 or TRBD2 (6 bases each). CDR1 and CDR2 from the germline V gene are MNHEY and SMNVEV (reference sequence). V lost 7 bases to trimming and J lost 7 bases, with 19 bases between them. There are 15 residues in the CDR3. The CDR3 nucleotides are TGTGCCAGCAACCCCGGAGGGGGTTATTTCGGGGAGCTGTTTTTT. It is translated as CASNPGGGYFGELFF.

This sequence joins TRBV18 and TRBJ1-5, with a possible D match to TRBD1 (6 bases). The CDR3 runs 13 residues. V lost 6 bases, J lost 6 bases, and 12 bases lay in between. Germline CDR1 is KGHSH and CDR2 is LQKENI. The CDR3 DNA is TGTGCCAGCTCGCTACAAGGGGGTCAGCCCCAGCATTTT. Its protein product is CASSLQGGQPQHF.

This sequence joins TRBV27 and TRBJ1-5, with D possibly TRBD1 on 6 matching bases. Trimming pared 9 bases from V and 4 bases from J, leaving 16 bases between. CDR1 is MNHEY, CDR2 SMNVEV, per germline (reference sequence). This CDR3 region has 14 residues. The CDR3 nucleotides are TGTGCCAGTTCGTTCGGGGGGACAAATCAGCCCCAGCATTTT. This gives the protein CASSFGGTNQPQHF.

CDR3 amino acids: CASSQASGRTYEQYF. The DNA for the CDR3 is TGTGCCAGCAGCCAAGCTAGCGGGAGAACCTACGAGCAGTACTTC. This chain connects TRBV14 to TRBJ2-7; 10 nucleotides align to TRBD2. J was trimmed by 2 bases and V by 1 base; bases with no gene match: 2. The germline V gene encodes CDR1 SGHDN and CDR2 FVKESK. The CDR3 consists of 15 residues. The entire variable domain, with the rest obtained from reference TRBV14 and TRBJ2-7, is as follows: EAGVTQFPSHSVIEKGQTVTLRCDPISGHDNLYWYRRVMGKEIKFLLHFVKESKQDESGMPNNRFLAERTGGTYSTLKVQPAELEDSGVYFCASSQASGRTYEQYFGPGTRLTVT.

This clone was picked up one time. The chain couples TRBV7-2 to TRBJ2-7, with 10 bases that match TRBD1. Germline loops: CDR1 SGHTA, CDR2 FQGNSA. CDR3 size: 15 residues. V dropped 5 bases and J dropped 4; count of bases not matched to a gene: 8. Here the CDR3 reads CASSPGQGEGYEQYF. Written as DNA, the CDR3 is TGTGCCAGCAGCCCCGGACAGGGGGAAGGGTACGAGCAGTACTTC.

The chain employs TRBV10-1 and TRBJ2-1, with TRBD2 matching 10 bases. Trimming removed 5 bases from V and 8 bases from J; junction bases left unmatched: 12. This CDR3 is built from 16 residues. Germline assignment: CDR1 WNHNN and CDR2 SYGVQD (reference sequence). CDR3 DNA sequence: TGCGCCAGCAGTAATGCCCTTAGCGGGAGGCGGGATGAGCAGTTCTTC. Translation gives CASSNALSGRRDEQFF.

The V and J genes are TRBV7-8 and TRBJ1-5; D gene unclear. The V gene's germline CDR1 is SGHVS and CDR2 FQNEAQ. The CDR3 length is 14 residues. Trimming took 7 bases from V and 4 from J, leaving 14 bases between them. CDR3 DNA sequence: TGTGCCAGCACCCTCTCAGGATCGAATCAGCCCCAGCATTTT. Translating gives CASTLSGSNQPQHF. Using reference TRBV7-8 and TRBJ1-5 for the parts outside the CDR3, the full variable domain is GAGVSQSPRYKVAKRGQDVALRCDPISGHVSLFWYQQALGQGPEFLTYFQNEAQLDKSGLPSDRFFAERPEGSVSTLKIQRTQQEDSAVYLCASTLSGSNQPQHFGDGTRLSIL.

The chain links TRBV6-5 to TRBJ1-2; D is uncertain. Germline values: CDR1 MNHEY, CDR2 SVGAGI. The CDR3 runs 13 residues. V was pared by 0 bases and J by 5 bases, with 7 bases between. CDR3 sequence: CASSYSGSYGYTF. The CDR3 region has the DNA TGTGCCAGCAGTTACTCGGGCTCATATGGCTACACCTTC.

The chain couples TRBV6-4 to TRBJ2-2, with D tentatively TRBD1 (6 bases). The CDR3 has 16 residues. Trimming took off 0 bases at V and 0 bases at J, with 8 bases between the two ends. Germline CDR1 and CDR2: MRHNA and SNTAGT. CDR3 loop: CASSDSGTTNTGELFF. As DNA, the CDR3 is TGTGCCAGCAGTGACTCAGGGACAACGAACACCGGGGAGCTGTTTTTT.

The CDR3 nucleotides read TGTGCCAGCAGTTCACCCCCCGGGACAGGGCGCTGGGGTAATGAGCAGTTCTTC. Its protein is CASSSPPGTGRWGNEQFF. This chain links TRBV28 with TRBJ2-1; 9 bases match TRBD1. The CDR3 is 18 amino acids. V was clipped by 4 bases and J by 7 bases; unmatched bases: 17. Looked up from germline, CDR1 is MDHEN and CDR2 is SYDVKM.

The CDR3 nucleotides read TGTGCCAGCAGTTTATTTGGAGCGGGGGCCCGAGATACGCAGTATTTT. Translated, it gives CASSLFGAGARDTQYF. V and J are TRBV28 and TRBJ2-3; 8 bases map to TRBD2. This CDR3 region has 16 residues. The V segment lost 1 base and the J segment 5 bases; nucleotides outside the gene matches: 8. The germline CDR1 and CDR2 sequences are MDHEN and SYDVKM.

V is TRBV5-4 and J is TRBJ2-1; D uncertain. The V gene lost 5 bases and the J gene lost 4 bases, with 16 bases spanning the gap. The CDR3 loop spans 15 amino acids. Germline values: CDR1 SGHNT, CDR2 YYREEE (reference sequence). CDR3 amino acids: CASSFTLSYYNEQFF. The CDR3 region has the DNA TGTGCCAGCAGTTTTACCCTTTCCTATTACAATGAGCAGTTCTTC.

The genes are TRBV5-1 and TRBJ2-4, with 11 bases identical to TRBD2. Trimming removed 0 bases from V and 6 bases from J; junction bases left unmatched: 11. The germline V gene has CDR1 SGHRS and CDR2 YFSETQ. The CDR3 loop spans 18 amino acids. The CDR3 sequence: CASSLVAGGPGLVNIQYF. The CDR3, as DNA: TGCGCCAGCAGCTTGGTAGCGGGAGGGCCTGGTTTGGTAAACATTCAGTACTTC.

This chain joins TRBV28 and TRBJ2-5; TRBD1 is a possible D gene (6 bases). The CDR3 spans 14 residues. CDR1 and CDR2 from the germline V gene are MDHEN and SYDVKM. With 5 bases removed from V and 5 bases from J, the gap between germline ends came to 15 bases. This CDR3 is CASSAETGRETQYF. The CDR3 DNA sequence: TGTGCCAGCAGTGCCGAGACAGGCAGGGAGACCCAGTACTTC.

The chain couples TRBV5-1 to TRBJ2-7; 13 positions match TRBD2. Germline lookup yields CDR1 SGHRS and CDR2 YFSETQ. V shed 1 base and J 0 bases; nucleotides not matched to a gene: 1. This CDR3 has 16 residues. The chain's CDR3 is CASSLRLAGGSYEQYF. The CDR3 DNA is TGCGCCAGCAGCTTGCGACTAGCGGGAGGCTCCTACGAGCAGTACTTC.

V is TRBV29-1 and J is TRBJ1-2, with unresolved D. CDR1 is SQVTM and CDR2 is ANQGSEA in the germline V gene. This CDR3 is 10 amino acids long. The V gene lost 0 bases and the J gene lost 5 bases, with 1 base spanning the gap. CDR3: CSVEDYGYTF. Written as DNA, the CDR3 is TGCAGCGTTGAAGATTATGGCTACACCTTC.

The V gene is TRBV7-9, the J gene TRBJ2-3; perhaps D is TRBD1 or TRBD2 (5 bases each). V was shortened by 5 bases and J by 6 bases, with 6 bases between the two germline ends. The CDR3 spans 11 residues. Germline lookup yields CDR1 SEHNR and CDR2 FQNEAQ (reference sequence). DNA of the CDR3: TGTGCCAGCAGCGAGGGGGATACGCAGTATTTT. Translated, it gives CASSEGDTQYF.

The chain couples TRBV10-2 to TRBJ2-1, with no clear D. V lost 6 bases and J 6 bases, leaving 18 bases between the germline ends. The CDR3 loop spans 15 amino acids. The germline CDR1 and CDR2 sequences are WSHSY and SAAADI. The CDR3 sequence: CASRVLATPSNEQFF. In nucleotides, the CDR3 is TGCGCCAGCAGGGTGCTGGCAACCCCAAGCAATGAGCAGTTCTTC.

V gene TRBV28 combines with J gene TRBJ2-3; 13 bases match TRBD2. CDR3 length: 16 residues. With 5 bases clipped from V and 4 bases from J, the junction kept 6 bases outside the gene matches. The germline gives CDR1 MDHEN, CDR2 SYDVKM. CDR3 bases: TGTGCCAGCAGTAAAGGGACTAGCGGGATCTCAGATACGCAGTATTTT. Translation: CASSKGTSGISDTQYF.

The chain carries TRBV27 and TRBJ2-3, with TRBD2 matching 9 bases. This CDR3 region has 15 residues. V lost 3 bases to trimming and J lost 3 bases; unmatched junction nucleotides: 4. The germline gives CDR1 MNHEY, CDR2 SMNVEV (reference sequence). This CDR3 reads CASSFGLARTDTQYF. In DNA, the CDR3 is TGTGCCAGCAGTTTCGGACTAGCGAGAACAGATACGCAGTATTTT.

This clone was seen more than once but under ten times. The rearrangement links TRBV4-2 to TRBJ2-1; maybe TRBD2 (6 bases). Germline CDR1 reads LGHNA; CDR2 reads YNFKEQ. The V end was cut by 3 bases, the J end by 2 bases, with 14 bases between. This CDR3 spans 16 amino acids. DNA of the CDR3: TGTGCCAGCAGCCAGGGTGGTAGCGGAACCTACAATGAGCAGTTCTTC. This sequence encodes CASSQGGSGTYNEQFF.

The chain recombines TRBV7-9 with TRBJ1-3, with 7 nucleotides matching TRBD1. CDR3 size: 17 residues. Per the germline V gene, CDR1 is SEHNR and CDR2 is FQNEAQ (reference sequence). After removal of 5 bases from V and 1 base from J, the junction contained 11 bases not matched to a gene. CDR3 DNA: TGTGCCAGCAGCAAAGGCAGGGGGATTACTTCTGGAAACACCATATATTTT. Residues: CASSKGRGITSGNTIYF.

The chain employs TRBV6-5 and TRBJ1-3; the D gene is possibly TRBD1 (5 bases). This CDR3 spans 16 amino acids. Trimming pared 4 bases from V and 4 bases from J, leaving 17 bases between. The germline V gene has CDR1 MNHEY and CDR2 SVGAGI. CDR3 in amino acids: CASSSSGAWNGNTIYF. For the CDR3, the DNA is TGTGCCAGCAGTTCTTCCGGGGCCTGGAACGGAAACACCATATATTTT.

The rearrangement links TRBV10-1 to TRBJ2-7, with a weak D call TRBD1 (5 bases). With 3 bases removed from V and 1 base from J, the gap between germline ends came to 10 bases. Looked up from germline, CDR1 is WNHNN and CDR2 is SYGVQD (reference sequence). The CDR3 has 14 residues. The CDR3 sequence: CASSEVRGSYEQYF. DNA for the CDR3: TGCGCCAGCAGTGAAGTAAGGGGTTCCTACGAGCAGTACTTC.

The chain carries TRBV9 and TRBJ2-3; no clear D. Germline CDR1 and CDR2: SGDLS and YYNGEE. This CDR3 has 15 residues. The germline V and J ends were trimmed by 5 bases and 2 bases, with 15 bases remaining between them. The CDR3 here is CASSSIGIHTDTQYF. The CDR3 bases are TGTGCCAGCAGTTCCATAGGGATCCACACAGATACGCAGTATTTT.

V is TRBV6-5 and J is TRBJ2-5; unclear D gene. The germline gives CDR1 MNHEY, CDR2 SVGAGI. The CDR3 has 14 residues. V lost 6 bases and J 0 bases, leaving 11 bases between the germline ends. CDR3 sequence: CASSSTMYQETQYF. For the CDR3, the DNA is TGTGCCAGCAGCTCGACAATGTACCAAGAGACCCAGTACTTC.

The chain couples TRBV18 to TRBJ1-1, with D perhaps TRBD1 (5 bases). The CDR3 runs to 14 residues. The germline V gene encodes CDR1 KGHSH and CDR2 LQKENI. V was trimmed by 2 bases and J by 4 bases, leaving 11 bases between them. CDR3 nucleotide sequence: TGTGCCAGCTCACCAGGGACCGAGGGCACTGAAGCTTTCTTT. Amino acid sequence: CASSPGTEGTEAFF.

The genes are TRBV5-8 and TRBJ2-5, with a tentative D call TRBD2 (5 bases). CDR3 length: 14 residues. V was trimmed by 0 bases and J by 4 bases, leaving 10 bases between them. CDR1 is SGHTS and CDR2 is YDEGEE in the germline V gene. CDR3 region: CASSLGGSRETQYF. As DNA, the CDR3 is TGTGCCAGCAGCTTGGGAGGGAGTCGAGAGACCCAGTACTTC.